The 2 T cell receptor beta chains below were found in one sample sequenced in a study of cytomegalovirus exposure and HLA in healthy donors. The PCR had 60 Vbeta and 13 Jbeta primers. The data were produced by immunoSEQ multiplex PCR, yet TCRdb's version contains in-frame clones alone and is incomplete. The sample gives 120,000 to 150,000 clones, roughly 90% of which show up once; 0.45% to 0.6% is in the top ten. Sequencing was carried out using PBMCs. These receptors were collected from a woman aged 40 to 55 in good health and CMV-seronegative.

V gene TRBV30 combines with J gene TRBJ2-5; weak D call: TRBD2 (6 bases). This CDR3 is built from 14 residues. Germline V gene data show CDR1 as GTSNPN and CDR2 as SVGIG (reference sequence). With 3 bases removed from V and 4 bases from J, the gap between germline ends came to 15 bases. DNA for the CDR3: TGTGCCTGGAGCCCTGGGGGGTCCAGAGAGACCCAGTACTTC. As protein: CAWSPGGSRETQYF.

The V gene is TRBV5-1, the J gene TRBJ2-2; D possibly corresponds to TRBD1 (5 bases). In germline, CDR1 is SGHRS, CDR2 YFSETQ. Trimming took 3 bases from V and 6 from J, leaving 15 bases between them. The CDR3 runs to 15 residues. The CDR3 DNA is TGCGCCAGCAGCTCAGGGAACTCTGGGGCCGGGGAGCTGTTTTTT. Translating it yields CASSSGNSGAGELFF.